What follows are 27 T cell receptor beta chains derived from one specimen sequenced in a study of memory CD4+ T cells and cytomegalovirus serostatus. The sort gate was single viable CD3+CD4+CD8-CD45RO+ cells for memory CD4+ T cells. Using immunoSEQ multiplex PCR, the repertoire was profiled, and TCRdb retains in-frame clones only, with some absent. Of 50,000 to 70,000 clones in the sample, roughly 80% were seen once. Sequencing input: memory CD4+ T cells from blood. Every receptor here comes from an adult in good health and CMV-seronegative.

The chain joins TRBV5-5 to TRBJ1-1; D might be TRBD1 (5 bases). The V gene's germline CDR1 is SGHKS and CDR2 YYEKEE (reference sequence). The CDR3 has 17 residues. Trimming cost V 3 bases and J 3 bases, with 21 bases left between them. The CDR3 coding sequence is TGTGCCAGCAGCTCCCATGGGGGAACCCGGGTGGACACTGAAGCTTTCTTT. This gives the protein CASSSHGGTRVDTEAFF.

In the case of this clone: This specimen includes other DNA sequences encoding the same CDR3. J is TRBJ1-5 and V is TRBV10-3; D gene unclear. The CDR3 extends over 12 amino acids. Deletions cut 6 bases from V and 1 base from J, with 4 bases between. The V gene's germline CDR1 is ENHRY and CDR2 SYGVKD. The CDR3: CAIRGSNQPQHF. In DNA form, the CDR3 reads TGTGCCATCAGAGGAAGCAATCAGCCCCAGCATTTT.

CDR3 in DNA: TGTGCCAGCAGTGCAGGGGCCTACGAGCAGTACTTC. This encodes CASSAGAYEQYF. The V gene is TRBV6-1, the J gene TRBJ2-7; D is perhaps TRBD1 (6 bases). Germline CDR1 reads MNHNS; CDR2 reads SASEGT. Trimming took 4 bases from V and 2 from J, leaving 6 bases between them. The CDR3 runs to 12 residues.

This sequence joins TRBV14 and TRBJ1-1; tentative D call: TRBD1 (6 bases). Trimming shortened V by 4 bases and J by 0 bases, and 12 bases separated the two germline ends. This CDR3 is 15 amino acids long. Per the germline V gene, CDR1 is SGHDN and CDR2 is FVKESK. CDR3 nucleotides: TGTGCCAGCAGCCCCGGGGGACATATGAACACTGAAGCTTTCTTT. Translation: CASSPGGHMNTEAFF.

This chain's CDR3 is CSVERGHTDTQYF. The DNA of the CDR3 is TGCAGCGTTGAAAGGGGCCACACAGATACGCAGTATTTT. The chain links TRBV29-1 to TRBJ2-3; tentatively, D is TRBD1 (5 bases). From germline, CDR1 is SQVTM and CDR2 ANQGSEA. Trimming took off 2 bases at V and 2 bases at J, with 8 bases between the two ends. The length of the CDR3 is 13 residues.

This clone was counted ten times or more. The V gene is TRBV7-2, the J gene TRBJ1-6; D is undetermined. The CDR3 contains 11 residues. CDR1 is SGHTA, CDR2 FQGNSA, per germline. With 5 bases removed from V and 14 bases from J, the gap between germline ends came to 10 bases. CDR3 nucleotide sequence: TGTGCCAGCAGCCCCGGAATGGCCCTCCACTTT. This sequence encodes CASSPGMALHF. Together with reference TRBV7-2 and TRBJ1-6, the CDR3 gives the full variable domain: GAGVSQSPSNKVTEKGKDVELRCDPISGHTALYWYRQSLGQGLEFLIYFQGNSAPDKSGLPSDRFSAERTGGSVSTLTIQRTQQEDSAVYLCASSPGMALHFGNGTRLTVT.

DNA of the CDR3: TGTGCCAGCCACACCCGGGACAGGGGGCATGATGGCTACACCTTC. Its protein product is CASHTRDRGHDGYTF. The gene calls are TRBV6-5 and TRBJ1-2; 12 nucleotides match TRBD1. Trimming removed 8 bases from V and 6 bases from J; junction bases left unmatched: 10. The germline gives CDR1 MNHEY, CDR2 SVGAGI. The CDR3 has 15 amino acids.

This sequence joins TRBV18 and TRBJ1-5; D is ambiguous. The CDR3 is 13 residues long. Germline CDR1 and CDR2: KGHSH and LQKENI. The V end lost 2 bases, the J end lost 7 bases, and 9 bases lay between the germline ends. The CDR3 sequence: CASSPRTGQPQHF. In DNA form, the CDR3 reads TGTGCCAGCTCACCAAGGACGGGGCAGCCCCAGCATTTT.

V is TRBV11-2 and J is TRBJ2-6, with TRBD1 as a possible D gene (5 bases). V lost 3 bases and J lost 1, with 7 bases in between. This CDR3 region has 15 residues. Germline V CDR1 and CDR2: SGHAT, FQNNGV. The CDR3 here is CASSFRQSGANVLTF. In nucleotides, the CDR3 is TGTGCCAGCAGCTTTCGACAGTCTGGGGCCAACGTCCTGACTTTC.

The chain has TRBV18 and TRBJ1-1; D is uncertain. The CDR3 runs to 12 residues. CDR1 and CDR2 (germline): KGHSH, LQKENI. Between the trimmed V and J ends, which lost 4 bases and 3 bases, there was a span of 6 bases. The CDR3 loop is CASSLPDTEAFF. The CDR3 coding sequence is TGTGCCAGCTCACTTCCCGACACTGAAGCTTTCTTT.

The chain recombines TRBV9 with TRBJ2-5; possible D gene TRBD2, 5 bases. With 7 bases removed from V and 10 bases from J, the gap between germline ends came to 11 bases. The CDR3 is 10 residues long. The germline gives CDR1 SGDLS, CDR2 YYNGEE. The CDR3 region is CASGDRDQYF. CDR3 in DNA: TGTGCCAGCGGCGATCGGGACCAGTACTTC.

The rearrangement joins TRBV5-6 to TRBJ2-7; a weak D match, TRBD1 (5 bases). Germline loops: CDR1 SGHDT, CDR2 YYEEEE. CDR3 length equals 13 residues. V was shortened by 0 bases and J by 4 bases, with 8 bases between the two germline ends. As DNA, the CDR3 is TGTGCCAGCAGCTTGGGGGGCGGTTACGAGCAGTACTTC. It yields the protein CASSLGGGYEQYF.

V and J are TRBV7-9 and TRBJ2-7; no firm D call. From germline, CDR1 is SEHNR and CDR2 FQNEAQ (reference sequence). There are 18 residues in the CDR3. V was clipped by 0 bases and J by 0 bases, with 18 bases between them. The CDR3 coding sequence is TGTGCCAGCAGCTTAGCACCTACCTTTAGTCAGCCCTCCTACGAGCAGTACTTC. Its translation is CASSLAPTFSQPSYEQYF. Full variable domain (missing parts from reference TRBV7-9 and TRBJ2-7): DTGVSQNPRHKITKRGQNVTFRCDPISEHNRLYWYRQTLGQGPEFLTYFQNEAQLEKSRLLSDRFSAERPKGSFSTLEIQRTEQGDSAMYLCASSLAPTFSQPSYEQYFGPGTRLTVT.

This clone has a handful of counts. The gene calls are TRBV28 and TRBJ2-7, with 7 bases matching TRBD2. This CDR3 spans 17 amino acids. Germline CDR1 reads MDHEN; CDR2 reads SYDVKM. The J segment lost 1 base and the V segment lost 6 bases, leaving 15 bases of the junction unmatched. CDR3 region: CASRGLPGLAASYEQYF. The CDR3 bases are TGTGCCAGCAGAGGGCTTCCGGGGCTAGCGGCTTCCTACGAGCAGTACTTC.

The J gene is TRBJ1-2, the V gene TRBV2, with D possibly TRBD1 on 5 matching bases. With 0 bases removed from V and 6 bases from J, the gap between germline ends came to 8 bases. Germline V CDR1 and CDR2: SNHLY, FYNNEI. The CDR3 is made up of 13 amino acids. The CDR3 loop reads CASSEAPTDGYTF. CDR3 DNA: TGTGCCAGCAGTGAAGCGCCGACAGATGGCTACACCTTC. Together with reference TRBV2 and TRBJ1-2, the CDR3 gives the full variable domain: EPEVTQTPSHQVTQMGQEVILRCVPISNHLYFYWYRQILGQKVEFLVSFYNNEISEKSEIFDDQFSVERPDGSNFTLKIRSTKLEDSAMYFCASSEAPTDGYTFGSGTRLTVV.

The CDR3 is CASSKKDREEHYFGYTF. The CDR3 DNA reads as TGTGCCAGCAGCAAAAAGGACAGGGAGGAGCACTATTTTGGCTACACCTTC. The rearrangement links TRBV21-1 to TRBJ1-2; the D call TRBD1 from the table was never checked on the DNA. TRBV21-1 is classified as a pseudogene. CDR3 length equals 17 residues.

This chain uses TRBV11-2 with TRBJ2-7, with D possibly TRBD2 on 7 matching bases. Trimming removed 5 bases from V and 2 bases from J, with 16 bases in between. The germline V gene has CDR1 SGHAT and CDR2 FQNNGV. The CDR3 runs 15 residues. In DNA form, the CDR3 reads TGTGCCAGCAGCCCCTGGGGGGGGGCAGCCTACGAGCAGTACTTC. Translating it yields CASSPWGGAAYEQYF.

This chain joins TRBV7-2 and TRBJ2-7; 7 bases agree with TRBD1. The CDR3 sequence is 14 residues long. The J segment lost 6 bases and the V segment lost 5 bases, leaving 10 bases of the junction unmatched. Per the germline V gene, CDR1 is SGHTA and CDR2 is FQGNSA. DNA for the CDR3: TGTGCCAGCAGCCTGGGACAGTCCCCTTTCGAGCAGTACTTC. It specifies CASSLGQSPFEQYF. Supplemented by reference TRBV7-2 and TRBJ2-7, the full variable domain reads GAGVSQSPSNKVTEKGKDVELRCDPISGHTALYWYRQSLGQGLEFLIYFQGNSAPDKSGLPSDRFSAERTGGSVSTLTIQRTQQEDSAVYLCASSLGQSPFEQYFGPGTRLTVT.

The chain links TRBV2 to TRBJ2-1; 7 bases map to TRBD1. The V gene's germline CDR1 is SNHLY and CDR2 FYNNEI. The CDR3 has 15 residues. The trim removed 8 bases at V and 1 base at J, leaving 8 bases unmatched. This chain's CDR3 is CASYIPGQSYNEQFF. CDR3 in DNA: TGTGCCAGCTATATCCCGGGACAGTCCTACAATGAGCAGTTCTTC.

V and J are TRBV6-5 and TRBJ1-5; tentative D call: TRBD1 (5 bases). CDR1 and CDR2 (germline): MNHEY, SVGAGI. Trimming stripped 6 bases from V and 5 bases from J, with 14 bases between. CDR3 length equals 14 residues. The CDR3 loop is CASSSTSRDQPQHF. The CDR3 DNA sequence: TGTGCCAGCAGCTCCACTAGCAGGGATCAGCCCCAGCATTTT.

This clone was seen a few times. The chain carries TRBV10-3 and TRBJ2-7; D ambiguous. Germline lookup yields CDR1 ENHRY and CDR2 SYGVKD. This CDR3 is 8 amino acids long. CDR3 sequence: CGHHEQYF. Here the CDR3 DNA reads TGTGGCCACCACGAGCAGTACTTC.

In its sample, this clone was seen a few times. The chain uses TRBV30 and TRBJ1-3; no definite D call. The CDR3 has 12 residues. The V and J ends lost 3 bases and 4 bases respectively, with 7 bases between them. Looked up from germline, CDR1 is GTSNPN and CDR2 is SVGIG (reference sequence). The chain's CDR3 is CAWRPQGNTIYF. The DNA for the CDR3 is TGTGCCTGGAGGCCGCAGGGAAACACCATATATTTT.

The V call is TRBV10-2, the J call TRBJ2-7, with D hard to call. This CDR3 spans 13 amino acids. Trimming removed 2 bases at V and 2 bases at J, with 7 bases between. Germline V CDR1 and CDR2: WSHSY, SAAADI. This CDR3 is CASSEASAYEQYF. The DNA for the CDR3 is TGCGCCAGCAGTGAGGCCAGCGCCTACGAGCAGTACTTC.

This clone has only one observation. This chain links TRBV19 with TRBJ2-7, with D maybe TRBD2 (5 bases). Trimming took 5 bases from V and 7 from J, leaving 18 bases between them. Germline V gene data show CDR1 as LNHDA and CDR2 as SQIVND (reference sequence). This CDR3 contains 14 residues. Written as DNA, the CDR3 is TGTGCCAGTAGTGACACAGACTACTCTAGGGAGCAGTACTTC. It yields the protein CASSDTDYSREQYF.

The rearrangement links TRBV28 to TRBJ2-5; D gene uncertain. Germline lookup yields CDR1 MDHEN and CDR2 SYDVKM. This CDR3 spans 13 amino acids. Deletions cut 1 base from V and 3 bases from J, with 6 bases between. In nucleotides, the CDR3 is TGTGCCAGCAGTTTATCTGGGGAAGAGACCCAGTACTTC. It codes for CASSLSGEETQYF.

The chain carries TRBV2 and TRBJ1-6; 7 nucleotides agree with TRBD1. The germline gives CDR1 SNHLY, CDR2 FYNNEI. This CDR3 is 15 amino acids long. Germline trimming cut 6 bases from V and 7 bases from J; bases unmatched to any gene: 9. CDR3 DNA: TGTGCCAGCAGACTTTCACAGGGGCGGAATTCACCCCTCCACTTT. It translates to CASRLSQGRNSPLHF.

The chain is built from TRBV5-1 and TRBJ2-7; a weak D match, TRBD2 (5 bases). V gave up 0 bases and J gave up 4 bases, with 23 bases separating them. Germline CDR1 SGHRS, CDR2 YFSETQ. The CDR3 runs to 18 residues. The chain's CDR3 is CASSLAGVAGATTYEQYF. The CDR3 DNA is TGCGCCAGCAGCTTGGCCGGTGTGGCGGGCGCTACCACTTACGAGCAGTACTTC.